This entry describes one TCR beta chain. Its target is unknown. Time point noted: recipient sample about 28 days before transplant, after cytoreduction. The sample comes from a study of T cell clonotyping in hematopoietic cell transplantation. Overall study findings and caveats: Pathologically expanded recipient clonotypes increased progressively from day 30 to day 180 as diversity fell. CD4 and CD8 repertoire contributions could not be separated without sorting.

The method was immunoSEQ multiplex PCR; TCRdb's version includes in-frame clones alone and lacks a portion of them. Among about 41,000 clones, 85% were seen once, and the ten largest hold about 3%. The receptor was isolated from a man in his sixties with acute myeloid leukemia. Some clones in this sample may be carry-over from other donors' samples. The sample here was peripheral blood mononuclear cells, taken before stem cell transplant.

The CDR3, as DNA: TGTGCCAGCAGCCGGACGCAGAACACTGAAGCTTTCTTT. Encoded protein: CASSRTQNTEAFF. The rearrangement links TRBV25-1 to TRBJ1-1, with D hard to call. Trimming took 6 bases from V and 1 from J, leaving 9 bases between them. The CDR3 extends over 13 amino acids. Germline V gives CDR1 MGHDK, CDR2 SYGVNS.